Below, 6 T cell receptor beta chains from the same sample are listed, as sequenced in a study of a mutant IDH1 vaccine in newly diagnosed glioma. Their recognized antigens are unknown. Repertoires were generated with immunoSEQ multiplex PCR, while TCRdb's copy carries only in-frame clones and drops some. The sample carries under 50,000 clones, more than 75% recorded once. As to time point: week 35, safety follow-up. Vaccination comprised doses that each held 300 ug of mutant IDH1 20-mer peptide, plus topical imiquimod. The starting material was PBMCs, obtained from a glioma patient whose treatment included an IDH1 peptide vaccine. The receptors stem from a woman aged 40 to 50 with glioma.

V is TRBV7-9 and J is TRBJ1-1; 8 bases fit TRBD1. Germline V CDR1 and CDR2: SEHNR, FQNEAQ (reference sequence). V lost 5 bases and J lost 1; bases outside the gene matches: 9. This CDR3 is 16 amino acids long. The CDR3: CASSARTGKRNTEAFF. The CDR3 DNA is TGTGCCAGCAGCGCTAGGACAGGGAAGAGGAACACTGAAGCTTTCTTT. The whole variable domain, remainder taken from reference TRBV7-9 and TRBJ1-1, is DTGVSQNPRHKITKRGQNVTFRCDPISEHNRLYWYRQTLGQGPEFLTYFQNEAQLEKSRLLSDRFSAERPKGSFSTLEIQRTEQGDSAMYLCASSARTGKRNTEAFFGQGTRLTVV.

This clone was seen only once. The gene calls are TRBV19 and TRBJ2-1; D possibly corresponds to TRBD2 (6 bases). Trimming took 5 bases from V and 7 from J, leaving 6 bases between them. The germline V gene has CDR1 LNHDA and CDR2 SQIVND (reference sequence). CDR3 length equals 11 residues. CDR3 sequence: CASSGGNEQFF. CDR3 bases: TGTGCCAGTAGTGGGGGGAATGAGCAGTTCTTC.

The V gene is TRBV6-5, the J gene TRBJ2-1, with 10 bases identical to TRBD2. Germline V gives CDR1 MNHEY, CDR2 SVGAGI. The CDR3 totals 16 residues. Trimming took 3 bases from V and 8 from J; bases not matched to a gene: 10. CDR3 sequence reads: CASSYLGVAGGDEQFF. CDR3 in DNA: TGTGCCAGCAGTTATCTCGGAGTAGCGGGAGGCGATGAGCAGTTCTTC.

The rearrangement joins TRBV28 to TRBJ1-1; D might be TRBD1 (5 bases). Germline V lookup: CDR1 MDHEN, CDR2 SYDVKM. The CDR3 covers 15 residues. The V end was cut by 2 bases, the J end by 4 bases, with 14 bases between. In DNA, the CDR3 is TGTGCCAGCAGTTTAGGGGGTCGGGGGAGCACTGAAGCTTTCTTT. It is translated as CASSLGGRGSTEAFF.

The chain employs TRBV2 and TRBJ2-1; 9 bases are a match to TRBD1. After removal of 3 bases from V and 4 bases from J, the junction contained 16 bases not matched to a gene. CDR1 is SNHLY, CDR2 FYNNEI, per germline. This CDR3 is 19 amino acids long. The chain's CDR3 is CASSDPNDRGKRSYNEQFF. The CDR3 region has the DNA TGTGCCAGCAGTGACCCCAATGACAGGGGGAAAAGGTCATACAATGAGCAGTTCTTC.

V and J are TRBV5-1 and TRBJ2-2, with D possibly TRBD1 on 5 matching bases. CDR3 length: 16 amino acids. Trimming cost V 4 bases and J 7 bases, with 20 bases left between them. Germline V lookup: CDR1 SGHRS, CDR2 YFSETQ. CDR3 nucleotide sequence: TGCGCCAGCAGCCCCATACGAACAGGCCAAGTCGGGGAGCTGTTTTTT. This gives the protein CASSPIRTGQVGELFF.